These T cell receptor beta chains were read from a single sample in a study of PD-1 blockade in mismatch repair-deficient tumors. Assay used: immunoSEQ multiplex PCR; TCRdb lists only in-frame clones, some missing. The data show some 120,000 clones, with 70% to 80% seen just once and about 4.7% held by the top ten. This specimen consisted of peripheral blood, obtained roughly 60 weeks after starting pembrolizumab. The receptor set was obtained from an adult with mismatch repair-deficient cancer. Each CDR3 is given with its conserved first and last residue. The order of the fields is J gene, CDR3 length, clone size, V gene, D gene, CDR3 DNA, CDR3 protein. A D gene is named only where the DNA matches it firmly. For some rows the clone size is stated as once, few or many, or as a class when expanded; others skip it.

j_call: TRBJ2-3
cdr3_length: 16
clone_size: .
v_call: TRBV4-2
d_call: .
cdr3_nt: TGTGCCAGCAGCCAAATGATTCTGGGGAACACAGATACGCAGTATTTT
cdr3_aa: CASSQMILGNTDTQYF

j_call: TRBJ2-3
cdr3_length: 16
clone_size: .
v_call: TRBV5-4
d_call: TRBD2
cdr3_nt: TGTGCCAGCAGCCTGGGGACTAGCGGACGCACAGATACGCAGTATTTT
cdr3_aa: CASSLGTSGRTDTQYF

j_call: TRBJ2-7
cdr3_length: 14
clone_size: .
v_call: TRBV10-3
d_call: TRBD1
cdr3_nt: TGTGCCATCGGGAGACAGGGGAAGATGGTCGAGCAGTACTTC
cdr3_aa: CAIGRQGKMVEQYF

j_call: TRBJ1-2
cdr3_length: 12
clone_size: once
v_call: TRBV29-1
d_call: .
cdr3_nt: TGCAGCGTTGAGCTAGCAGCTTATGGCTACACCTTC
cdr3_aa: CSVELAAYGYTF

j_call: TRBJ1-2
cdr3_length: 14
clone_size: .
v_call: TRBV5-1
d_call: .
cdr3_nt: TGCGCCAGCAGCTTTGACCAGGGGAACTATGGCTACACCTTC
cdr3_aa: CASSFDQGNYGYTF

j_call: TRBJ1-5
cdr3_length: 16
clone_size: .
v_call: TRBV4-2
d_call: .
cdr3_nt: TGTGCCAGCAGCCTCGGGGGGGGCAGCCTCAATCAGCCCCAGCATTTT
cdr3_aa: CASSLGGGSLNQPQHF

j_call: TRBJ1-1
cdr3_length: 13
clone_size: .
v_call: TRBV19
d_call: .
cdr3_nt: TGTGCCAGTAGTGGCGGACTGCGGACTGAAGCTTTCTTT
cdr3_aa: CASSGGLRTEAFF

j_call: TRBJ1-2
cdr3_length: 11
clone_size: .
v_call: TRBV20-1
d_call: .
cdr3_nt: TGCAGTGCTAGAGTTGGGGCCGGCTACACCTTC
cdr3_aa: CSARVGAGYTF

j_call: TRBJ1-1
cdr3_length: 13
clone_size: .
v_call: TRBV10-3
d_call: TRBD1
cdr3_nt: TGTGCCATCAGTGACACAGGGGGCACTGAAGCTTTCTTT
cdr3_aa: CAISDTGGTEAFF

j_call: TRBJ1-1
cdr3_length: 14
clone_size: .
v_call: TRBV10-3
d_call: TRBD1
cdr3_nt: TGTGCCAGTGCGGGACAGGGCTGGATCACTGAAGCTTTCTTT
cdr3_aa: CASAGQGWITEAFF

j_call: TRBJ1-1
cdr3_length: 15
clone_size: .
v_call: TRBV25-1
d_call: .
cdr3_nt: TGTGCCAGCAGTGAACCGGCGGGGTTTGGGGCTGAAGCTTTCTTT
cdr3_aa: CASSEPAGFGAEAFF

j_call: TRBJ2-7
cdr3_length: 12
clone_size: once
v_call: TRBV9
d_call: .
cdr3_nt: TGTGCCAGCAGCGGGACAGCCCACGAGCAGTACTTC
cdr3_aa: CASSGTAHEQYF

j_call: TRBJ2-7
cdr3_length: 13
clone_size: few
v_call: TRBV19
d_call: .
cdr3_nt: TGTGCCAGTAGTATGGCCAGCTCCTACGAGCAGTACTTC
cdr3_aa: CASSMASSYEQYF

j_call: TRBJ1-2
cdr3_length: 18
clone_size: .
v_call: TRBV10-3
d_call: TRBD1
cdr3_nt: TGTGCCGCCGCTTCACAACCGGGACAGGGGCCACCTAACTATGGCTACACCTTC
cdr3_aa: CAAASQPGQGPPNYGYTF

j_call: TRBJ2-7
cdr3_length: 14
clone_size: .
v_call: TRBV6-1
d_call: TRBD1
cdr3_nt: TGTGCCAGCAGGGAGACAGGGGGCATCTACGAGCAGTACTTC
cdr3_aa: CASRETGGIYEQYF

j_call: TRBJ2-5
cdr3_length: 16
clone_size: .
v_call: TRBV5-1
d_call: TRBD1
cdr3_nt: TGCGCCAGCAGCCCAGGGGGCCGGGGGTACCAAGAGACCCAGTACTTC
cdr3_aa: CASSPGGRGYQETQYF

j_call: TRBJ2-1
cdr3_length: 15
clone_size: .
v_call: TRBV14
d_call: .
cdr3_nt: TGTGCCAGCAGCCTCTTCGTTAGCTCCTACAATGAGCAGTTCTTC
cdr3_aa: CASSLFVSSYNEQFF

j_call: TRBJ2-1
cdr3_length: 16
clone_size: .
v_call: TRBV5-1
d_call: TRBD2
cdr3_nt: TGCGCCAGCAGCTTGGAGGGACTAGCGGGAGGGTATGAGCAGTTCTTC
cdr3_aa: CASSLEGLAGGYEQFF

j_call: TRBJ2-1
cdr3_length: 14
clone_size: .
v_call: TRBV4-1
d_call: .
cdr3_nt: TGCGCCAGCAGCCAAGAGGAGCGGGCGAGGGAGCAGTTCTTC
cdr3_aa: CASSQEERAREQFF

j_call: TRBJ2-4
cdr3_length: 16
clone_size: .
v_call: TRBV11-2
d_call: TRBD2
cdr3_nt: TGTGCCAGCAGCCTCGGGACTAGCGGGACCAGGTACATTCAGTACTTC
cdr3_aa: CASSLGTSGTRYIQYF

j_call: TRBJ2-1
cdr3_length: 11
clone_size: once
v_call: TRBV6-6
d_call: .
cdr3_nt: TGTGCCAGCAGTACCTACAATGAGCAGTTCTTC
cdr3_aa: CASSTYNEQFF

j_call: TRBJ1-2
cdr3_length: 12
clone_size: .
v_call: TRBV6-1
d_call: .
cdr3_nt: TGTGCCAGCAAGGAGGGTTTTCGTGGCTACACCTTC
cdr3_aa: CASKEGFRGYTF

j_call: TRBJ2-5
cdr3_length: 17
clone_size: .
v_call: TRBV5-4
d_call: TRBD2
cdr3_nt: TGTGCCAGCAGCTTGGGCGGCGGGAGGGCGTGGGGGGAGACCCAGTACTTC
cdr3_aa: CASSLGGGRAWGETQYF

j_call: TRBJ2-5
cdr3_length: 14
clone_size: .
v_call: TRBV27
d_call: .
cdr3_nt: TGTGCCAGCAGTTTTTTAGGGTTGGCGGAGACCCAGTACTTC
cdr3_aa: CASSFLGLAETQYF

j_call: TRBJ2-5
cdr3_length: 14
clone_size: .
v_call: TRBV4-2
d_call: TRBD2
cdr3_nt: TGTGCCAGCAGCCAGGGACTAGCTCCCGAGACCCAGTACTTC
cdr3_aa: CASSQGLAPETQYF

j_call: TRBJ1-1
cdr3_length: 16
clone_size: .
v_call: TRBV11-3
d_call: .
cdr3_nt: TGTGCCAGCAGCAAGGGGCGGGGGTCGATGAACACTGAAGCTTTCTTT
cdr3_aa: CASSKGRGSMNTEAFF

j_call: TRBJ1-2
cdr3_length: 17
clone_size: .
v_call: TRBV7-2
d_call: .
cdr3_nt: TGTGCCAGCAGCCCGGACCTGACATCGACCAGTAACTATGGCTACACCTTC
cdr3_aa: CASSPDLTSTSNYGYTF

j_call: TRBJ1-1
cdr3_length: 13
clone_size: .
v_call: TRBV7-8
d_call: .
cdr3_nt: TGTGCCAGCACCAGTCTGACAGACGTCGAAGCTTTCTTT
cdr3_aa: CASTSLTDVEAFF

j_call: TRBJ2-7
cdr3_length: 13
clone_size: .
v_call: TRBV5-4
d_call: .
cdr3_nt: TGTGCCAGCAGCTTGACGGGGACCTACGAGCAGTACTTC
cdr3_aa: CASSLTGTYEQYF

j_call: TRBJ1-4
cdr3_length: 14
clone_size: .
v_call: TRBV13
d_call: .
cdr3_nt: TGTGCCAGCAGCTCGGGACGGAGGAATGAAAAACTGTTTTTT
cdr3_aa: CASSSGRRNEKLFF

j_call: TRBJ2-5
cdr3_length: 11
clone_size: .
v_call: TRBV20-1
d_call: TRBD2
cdr3_nt: TGCAGTGCCCAGAGCGGGGGCTCAAAGTACTTC
cdr3_aa: CSAQSGGSKYF

j_call: TRBJ2-1
cdr3_length: 19
clone_size: .
v_call: TRBV7-9
d_call: .
cdr3_nt: TGTGCCAGCAGCTTAGAAGATTGGCGGGAATGGGCACTGTACAATGAGCAGTTCTTC
cdr3_aa: CASSLEDWREWALYNEQFF

j_call: TRBJ2-5
cdr3_length: 11
clone_size: .
v_call: TRBV7-2
d_call: .
cdr3_nt: TGTGCCAGCAGCTGGGAAGAGACCCAGTACTTC
cdr3_aa: CASSWEETQYF

j_call: TRBJ2-6
cdr3_length: 14
clone_size: once
v_call: TRBV18
d_call: .
cdr3_nt: TGTGCCGCATCCTCGGAGTCTGGGGCCAACGTCCTGACTTTC
cdr3_aa: CAASSESGANVLTF

j_call: TRBJ1-4
cdr3_length: 14
clone_size: .
v_call: TRBV10-3
d_call: .
cdr3_nt: TGTGCCATCAGCGCCGGGACAATAGAAGAAAAACTGTTTTTT
cdr3_aa: CAISAGTIEEKLFF

j_call: TRBJ2-5
cdr3_length: 19
clone_size: .
v_call: TRBV5-6
d_call: TRBD1
cdr3_nt: TGTGCCAGCAGCTTGGCCGGCGGGACAGGGGCCGGGCCCAAAGAGACCCAGTACTTC
cdr3_aa: CASSLAGGTGAGPKETQYF

j_call: TRBJ2-1
cdr3_length: 12
clone_size: .
v_call: TRBV2
d_call: TRBD1
cdr3_nt: TGTGCCAGCAACAAGGACAGGGGTGAGCAGTTCTTC
cdr3_aa: CASNKDRGEQFF

j_call: TRBJ2-1
cdr3_length: 17
clone_size: .
v_call: TRBV15
d_call: TRBD2
cdr3_nt: TGTGCCACCAGGGCCGGGACTAGCGGGAGAGAGGGCAGTGAGCAGTTCTTC
cdr3_aa: CATRAGTSGREGSEQFF

j_call: TRBJ2-2
cdr3_length: 15
clone_size: .
v_call: TRBV7-2
d_call: TRBD2
cdr3_nt: TGTGCCAGCAGCTTTGCGGGAGGGGACACCGGGGAGCTGTTTTTT
cdr3_aa: CASSFAGGDTGELFF

j_call: TRBJ2-3
cdr3_length: 12
clone_size: .
v_call: TRBV4-2
d_call: .
cdr3_nt: TGTGCCAGCAGCCAAGTCCGGGATACGCAGTATTTT
cdr3_aa: CASSQVRDTQYF

j_call: TRBJ2-7
cdr3_length: 15
clone_size: .
v_call: TRBV4-1
d_call: .
cdr3_nt: TGCGCCAGCAGCCAAGATAACAGGGTAGTTGACGAGCAGTACTTC
cdr3_aa: CASSQDNRVVDEQYF

j_call: TRBJ2-7
cdr3_length: 18
clone_size: .
v_call: TRBV6-1
d_call: TRBD2
cdr3_nt: TGTGCCAGCAGTGAGGACAGGGTTCTTGGACTAGCGGGAGACGAGCAGTACTTC
cdr3_aa: CASSEDRVLGLAGDEQYF

j_call: TRBJ2-2
cdr3_length: 11
clone_size: .
v_call: TRBV11-3
d_call: .
cdr3_nt: TGTGCCAGCAGCTTAGATGGGGAGCTGTTTTTT
cdr3_aa: CASSLDGELFF

j_call: TRBJ2-1
cdr3_length: 15
clone_size: .
v_call: TRBV9
d_call: TRBD2
cdr3_nt: TGTGCCAGCAGCGGAGACGGACTAGGTTTCAATGAGCAGTTCTTC
cdr3_aa: CASSGDGLGFNEQFF

j_call: TRBJ2-5
cdr3_length: 16
clone_size: .
v_call: TRBV27
d_call: TRBD2
cdr3_nt: TGTGCCAGCAGTTTACTTGGCGGGAGGGACCAAGAGACCCAGTACTTC
cdr3_aa: CASSLLGGRDQETQYF

j_call: TRBJ2-1
cdr3_length: 15
clone_size: once
v_call: TRBV27
d_call: TRBD2
cdr3_nt: TGTGCCAGCAGTCCAACCGGGACTAGTCTTCATGAGCAGTTCTTC
cdr3_aa: CASSPTGTSLHEQFF

j_call: TRBJ2-1
cdr3_length: 20
clone_size: .
v_call: TRBV2
d_call: TRBD2
cdr3_nt: TGTGCCAGCAACCAACAAACCGGGACTAGCGGGTCCAGCTCCTACAATGAGCAGTTCTTC
cdr3_aa: CASNQQTGTSGSSSYNEQFF

j_call: TRBJ2-1
cdr3_length: 14
clone_size: .
v_call: TRBV29-1
d_call: TRBD2
cdr3_nt: TGCAGCGTTGGAGGAGGGAGGGGAGCGAATGAGCAGTTCTTC
cdr3_aa: CSVGGGRGANEQFF

j_call: TRBJ2-3
cdr3_length: 15
clone_size: .
v_call: TRBV6-5
d_call: .
cdr3_nt: TGTGCCAGCAGTTCCCTGGCGGGCGGGACAGATACGCAGTATTTT
cdr3_aa: CASSSLAGGTDTQYF